This is a list of T cell receptor beta chains from one sample in a study of metastatic and nonmetastatic thyroid tumors. Using MiXCR, TCRdb re-called clones from the PCR reads. This sample has 15,000 to 20,000 clones, with over 25% found just once. Sequencing was performed on adjacent normal tissue. These receptors were taken from a female donor with papillary thyroid cancer or a benign thyroid nodule (not recorded which). Some clones in this sample may be carry-over from other donors' samples. Both conserved end residues are part of each CDR3. Fields, in order: clone size, V gene, D gene, J gene, CDR3 DNA, CDR3 protein. The D gene is left open where the match is weak. Not every row has a clone size; where given, it reads once, few, many or a size class.

>many|TRBV19|TRBD1|TRBJ2-7
TGTGCCAGTAGTACTCACGGGGGACAGGTAGCCCAGCAGTACTTC
CASSTHGGQVAQQYF
>few|TRBV27|NA|TRBJ1-6
TGTGCCAGCAGTTTGACAGTGCAGCACTCACCCCTCCACTTT
CASSLTVQHSPLHF
>many|TRBV10-3|NA|TRBJ2-1
TGTGCCATCAGTTCCAGGGAGAGGGATGAGCAGTTCTTC
CAISSRERDEQFF
>NA|TRBV27|NA|TRBJ1-1
TGTGCCAGCAGCCACAAACCTCGGGAGAGCACTGAAGCTTTCTTT
CASSHKPRESTEAFF
>NA|TRBV6-1|NA|TRBJ1-1
TGTGCCAGCATGAGAGGGACTGAAGCTTTCTTT
CASMRGTEAFF
>NA|TRBV28|NA|TRBJ2-7
TGTGCCAGCAGTGATTCTCAGGGGCAACCTTCCTACGAGCAGTACTTC
CASSDSQGQPSYEQYF
>few|TRBV12-3/TRBV12-4|NA|TRBJ2-7
TGTGCCAGCAGCCCCGGTTACGAGCAGTACTTC
CASSPGYEQYF
>medium-sized|TRBV4-2|NA|TRBJ1-1
TGTGCCAGCAGCCAACTGGGGGTTACTGAAGCTTTCTTT
CASSQLGVTEAFF
>once|TRBV12-3/TRBV12-4|NA|TRBJ2-1
TGTGCCAGCAGTTTAACTTCTAGCGAGGGCAGGAAGTTCTACAATGAGCAGTTCTTC
CASSLTSSEGRKFYNEQFF
>NA|TRBV7-2|NA|TRBJ1-6
TGTGCCAGCAGCTTGGGGCAGGGGCAGAATTCACCCCTCCACTTT
CASSLGQGQNSPLHF
>NA|TRBV11-2|NA|TRBJ2-4
TGTGCCAGCAGACTACGAGGACGAGGGGCAAGGAACATTCAGTACTTC
CASRLRGRGARNIQYF
>few|TRBV2|NA|TRBJ2-3
TGTGCCAGCAGTGAAAGGGATATCACAGATACGCAGTATTTT
CASSERDITDTQYF
>NA|TRBV6-2/TRBV6-3|NA|TRBJ2-5
TGTGCCACCTCGGGTGCGGGCCCCGGTGAGACCCAGTACTTC
CATSGAGPGETQYF
>few|TRBV6-5|NA|TRBJ1-2
TGTGCCAGCAGTTACTCGTATAAGACTAACTATGGCTACACCTTC
CASSYSYKTNYGYTF
>few|TRBV6-1|TRBD1|TRBJ2-7
TGTGCCAGCAGTTCGGCCACCCTGGGACAGGGGAGTTACGAGCAGTACTTC
CASSSATLGQGSYEQYF
>NA|TRBV11-2|NA|TRBJ2-1
TGTGCCAGCAGCCCTCAACTGGCCCTAGCTTCCTACAATGAGCAGTTCTTC
CASSPQLALASYNEQFF
>many|TRBV4-2|TRBD2|TRBJ2-3
TGTGCCAGCAGCCAAGAACCTAGCGGGGGGTCAGATACGCAGTATTTT
CASSQEPSGGSDTQYF
>NA|TRBV6-5|TRBD1|TRBJ1-5
TGTGCCAGCAGTTATCGTAGGGACAGGGCGGGTTTTGGTCAGCCCCAGCATTTT
CASSYRRDRAGFGQPQHF
>NA|TRBV20-1|TRBD1|TRBJ1-5
TGCAGTGCCCGACAGGGAGCGGGCAATCAGCCCCAGCATTTT
CSARQGAGNQPQHF
>many|TRBV7-2|TRBD2|TRBJ2-3
TGTGCCAGTGGGGTCGGGAGGGTCCCAGATACGCAGTATTTT
CASGVGRVPDTQYF
>NA|TRBV12-3/TRBV12-4|NA|TRBJ2-1
TGTGCCAGCAGTTTCTCTGGGGGGCGCGCCTACAATGAGCAGTTCTTC
CASSFSGGRAYNEQFF
>NA|TRBV20-1|NA|TRBJ1-1
TGCAGTGCTACCCCGGGGGTAGGAGACACTGAAGCTTTCTTT
CSATPGVGDTEAFF
>NA|TRBV6-4|TRBD1|TRBJ1-1
TGTGCCTCCCGGGACAGCGATATGAACACTGAAGCTTTCTTT
CASRDSDMNTEAFF
>NA|TRBV6-5|TRBD1|TRBJ1-5
TGTGCCAGCAGTTACACGGACAGGGAGCGTCAGCCCCAGCATTTT
CASSYTDRERQPQHF
>many|TRBV27|NA|TRBJ2-7
TGTGCCAGCAGTCCTAAGGGCCCGCGGGTTGGGGAGCAGTACTTC
CASSPKGPRVGEQYF
>few|TRBV11-2|TRBD1|TRBJ2-7
TGTGCCAGCAGCTTAGAACAGGGGTACGAGCAGTACTTC
CASSLEQGYEQYF
>few|TRBV2|NA|TRBJ2-1
TGTGCCAGCAGAGGGAATGAGCAGTTCTTC
CASRGNEQFF
>NA|TRBV28|TRBD1|TRBJ2-3
TGTGCCATCCGGACAGGGAGCACAGATACGCAGTATTTT
CAIRTGSTDTQYF
>few|TRBV12-3/TRBV12-4|TRBD1|TRBJ2-2
TGTGCCAGCAGTCTGGGGACAGGGGGCTCCGGTGGAACCGGGGAGCTGTTTTTT
CASSLGTGGSGGTGELFF
>NA|TRBV6-7|NA|TRBJ2-6
TGTGCCAGCAGCCGTAGGCCCCTGAAATCCGGGGCCAACGTCCTGACTTTC
CASSRRPLKSGANVLTF
>NA|TRBV6-4|TRBD1|TRBJ2-3
TGTGCCAGCTCGACAGGGGGAACAGATACGCAGTATTTT
CASSTGGTDTQYF
>NA|TRBV11-1|NA|TRBJ2-1
TGTGCCAGCAGCTTAGTTCCAGCGACGAGCTCCTACAATGAGCAGTTCTTC
CASSLVPATSSYNEQFF
>medium-sized|TRBV12-3/TRBV12-4|TRBD1|TRBJ1-2
TGTGCCAGCAGCCTGGACAGGGCCCCGAGTGGCTACACCTTC
CASSLDRAPSGYTF
>medium-sized|TRBV2|NA|TRBJ1-6
TGTGCCAGCAGTGAGATAAGGGGGATGTCACCCCTCCACTTT
CASSEIRGMSPLHF
>many|TRBV7-3|TRBD2|TRBJ2-5
TGTGCCAGCAGCCTCCAGGGACTAGGAGAGACCCAGTACTTC
CASSLQGLGETQYF
>NA|TRBV20-1|NA|TRBJ1-3
TGCAGTGCCTGGACAGTGGACGGAAACACCATATATTTT
CSAWTVDGNTIYF
>few|TRBV9|NA|TRBJ1-3
TGTGCCAGCAGCGTAGATGGGGGCCTCTCTGGAAACACCATATATTTT
CASSVDGGLSGNTIYF
>many|TRBV7-2|NA|TRBJ2-5
TGTGCCAGCAGCTTAGAGACACTGGAGACCCAGTACTTC
CASSLETLETQYF
>few|TRBV2|TRBD2|TRBJ2-5
TGTGCCAGCAGTGATAGCGGGGGGGCGGAGACCCAGTACTTC
CASSDSGGAETQYF
>NA|TRBV4-2|TRBD2|TRBJ2-2
TGTGCCAGCAGCCAAGTAGGTAGCGGGATTTCCGGGGAGCTGTTTTTT
CASSQVGSGISGELFF
>NA|TRBV30|NA|TRBJ2-2
TGTGCCGGTCGCGGGGGCGGCACCGGGGAGCTGTTTTTT
CAGRGGGTGELFF
>NA|TRBV11-1|NA|TRBJ1-6
TGTGCCAGCAGCTTGAGGGGCTCACCCCTCCACTTT
CASSLRGSPLHF
>NA|TRBV5-1|NA|TRBJ1-1
TGCGCCAGCAGCCCCGACTCTACAGGGCGTGAAGCTTTCTTT
CASSPDSTGREAFF
>medium-sized|TRBV5-1|TRBD1|TRBJ2-2
TGCGCCAGCAGCCCGGACAGGATCGTGGGGGAGCTGTTTTTT
CASSPDRIVGELFF
>NA|TRBV5-1|TRBD1|TRBJ1-1
TGCGCCAGCAGCTTCTATATAGACAGGGCGGAAGCTTTCTTT
CASSFYIDRAEAFF
>few|TRBV24-1|NA|TRBJ2-6
TGTGCCACCGGGGGTGGACCTGGGGCCAACGTCCTGACTTTC
CATGGGPGANVLTF
>NA|TRBV5-1|NA|TRBJ2-2
TGCGCCAGCAGCTATCAAGTGAACACCGGGGAGCTGTTTTTT
CASSYQVNTGELFF
>few|TRBV15|NA|TRBJ2-5
TGTGCCACCAGCTTTCGTTTCGGGGGAGCTGAGACCCAGTACTTC
CATSFRFGGAETQYF
>few|TRBV30|NA|TRBJ1-1
TGTGCCTGGAGGGGGAAGGGGTTCACTGAAGCTTTCTTT
CAWRGKGFTEAFF
>NA|TRBV19|TRBD2|TRBJ2-7
TGTGCCAGTAGGAGTTCTAGCGGGAGGGCCGACGAGCAGTACTTC
CASRSSSGRADEQYF
>few|TRBV6-2/TRBV6-3|NA|TRBJ2-6
TGTGCCAGCAGTTACTCGATAAGGGGATTCGGGGCCAACGTCCTGACTTTC
CASSYSIRGFGANVLTF
>few|TRBV28|NA|TRBJ2-5
TGTGCCAGCAAAGGGGGCCAGTACTTC
CASKGGQYF
>NA|TRBV10-3|NA|TRBJ1-3
TGTGCCGCCTTGTGGGCTGGAAACACCATATATTTT
CAALWAGNTIYF